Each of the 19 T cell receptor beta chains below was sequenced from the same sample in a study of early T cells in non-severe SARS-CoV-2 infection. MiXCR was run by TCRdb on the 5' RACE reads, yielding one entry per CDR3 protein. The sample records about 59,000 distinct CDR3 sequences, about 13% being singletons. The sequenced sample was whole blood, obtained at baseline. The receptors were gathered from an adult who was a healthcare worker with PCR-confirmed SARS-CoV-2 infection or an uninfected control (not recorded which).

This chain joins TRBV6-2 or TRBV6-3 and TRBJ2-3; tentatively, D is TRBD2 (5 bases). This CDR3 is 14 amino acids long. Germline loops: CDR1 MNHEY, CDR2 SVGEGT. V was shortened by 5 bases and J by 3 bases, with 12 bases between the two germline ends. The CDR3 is CASSGVRVTDTQYF. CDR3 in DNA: TGTGCCAGCAGTGGGGTGAGGGTTACAGATACGCAGTATTTT.

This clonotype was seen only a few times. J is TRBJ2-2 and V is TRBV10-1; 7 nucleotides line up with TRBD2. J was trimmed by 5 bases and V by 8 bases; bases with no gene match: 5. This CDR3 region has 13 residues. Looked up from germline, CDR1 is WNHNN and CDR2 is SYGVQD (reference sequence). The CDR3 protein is CASSPAGTGELFF. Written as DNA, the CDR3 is TGCGCCAGCTCCCCAGCGGGGACCGGGGAGCTGTTTTTT.

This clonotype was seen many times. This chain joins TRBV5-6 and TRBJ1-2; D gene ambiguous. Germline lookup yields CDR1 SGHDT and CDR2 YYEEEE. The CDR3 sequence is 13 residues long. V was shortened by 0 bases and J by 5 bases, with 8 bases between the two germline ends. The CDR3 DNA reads TGTGCCAGCAGCTTGGTAGATGGGTATGGCTACACCTTC. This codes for CASSLVDGYGYTF.

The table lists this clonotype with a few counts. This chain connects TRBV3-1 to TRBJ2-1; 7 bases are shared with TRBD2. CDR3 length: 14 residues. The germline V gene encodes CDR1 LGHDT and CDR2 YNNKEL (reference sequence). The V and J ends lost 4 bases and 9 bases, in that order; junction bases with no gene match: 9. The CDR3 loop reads CASSLGGGPSEQFF. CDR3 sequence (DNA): TGTGCCAGCAGCCTCGGGGGAGGGCCTAGTGAGCAGTTCTTC.

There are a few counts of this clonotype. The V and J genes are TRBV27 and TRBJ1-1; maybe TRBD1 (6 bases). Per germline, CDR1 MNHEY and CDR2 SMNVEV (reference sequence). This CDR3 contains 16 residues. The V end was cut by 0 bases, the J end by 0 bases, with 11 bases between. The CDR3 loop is CASSLSGGLLNTEAFF. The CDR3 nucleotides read TGTGCCAGCAGTTTATCGGGGGGGCTTCTGAACACTGAAGCTTTCTTT.

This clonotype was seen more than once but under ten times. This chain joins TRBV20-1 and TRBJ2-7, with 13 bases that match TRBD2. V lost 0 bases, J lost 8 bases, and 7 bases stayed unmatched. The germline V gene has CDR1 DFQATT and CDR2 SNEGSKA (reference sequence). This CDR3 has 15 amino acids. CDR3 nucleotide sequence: TGCAGTGCTAGAGATTACACTAGCGGGGGGGCAAAGCAGTACTTC. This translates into CSARDYTSGGAKQYF.

The CDR3 DNA reads TGTGCCAGCAGCTTGGCCGTCGGGGCAGAGACCCAGTACTTC. Translating it yields CASSLAVGAETQYF. The gene calls are TRBV5-6 and TRBJ2-5; D may be TRBD1 or TRBD2 (5 bases each). The CDR3 loop spans 14 amino acids. V lost 0 bases and J 4 bases, leaving 10 bases between the germline ends. CDR1 is SGHDT, CDR2 YYEEEE, per germline.

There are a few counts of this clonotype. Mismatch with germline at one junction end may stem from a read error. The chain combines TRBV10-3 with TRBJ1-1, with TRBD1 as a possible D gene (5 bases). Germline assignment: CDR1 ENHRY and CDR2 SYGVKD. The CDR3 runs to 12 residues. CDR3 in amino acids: CAINPGNTEAFF. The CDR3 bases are TGTGCCATCAATCCAGGGAACACCGAAGCTTTCTTT.

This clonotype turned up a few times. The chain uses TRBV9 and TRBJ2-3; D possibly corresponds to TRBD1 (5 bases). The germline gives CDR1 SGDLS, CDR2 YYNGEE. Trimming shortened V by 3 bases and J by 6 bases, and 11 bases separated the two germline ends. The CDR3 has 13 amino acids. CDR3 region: CASSEGPADTQYF. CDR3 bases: TGTGCCAGCAGCGAGGGGCCCGCCGATACGCAGTATTTT.

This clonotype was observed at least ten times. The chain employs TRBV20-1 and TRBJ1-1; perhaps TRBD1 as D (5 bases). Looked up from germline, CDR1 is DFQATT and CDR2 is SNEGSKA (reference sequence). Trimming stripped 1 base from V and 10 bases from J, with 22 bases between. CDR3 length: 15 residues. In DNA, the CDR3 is TGCAGTGCTAGAGCTGTCTCCGGGGCCTCGACGGGAGCTTTCTTT. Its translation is CSARAVSGASTGAFF.

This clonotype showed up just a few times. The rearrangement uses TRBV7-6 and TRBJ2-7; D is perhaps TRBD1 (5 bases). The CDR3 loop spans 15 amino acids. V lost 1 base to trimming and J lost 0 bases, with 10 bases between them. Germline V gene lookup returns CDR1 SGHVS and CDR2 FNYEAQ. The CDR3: CASSLDQGNSYEQYF. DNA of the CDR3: TGTGCCAGCAGCTTAGATCAGGGCAACTCCTACGAGCAGTACTTC.

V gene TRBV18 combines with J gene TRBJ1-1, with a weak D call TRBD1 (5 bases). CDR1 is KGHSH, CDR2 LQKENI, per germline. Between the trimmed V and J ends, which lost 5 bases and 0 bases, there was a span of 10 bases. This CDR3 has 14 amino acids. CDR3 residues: CASSGRDMNTEAFF. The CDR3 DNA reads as TGTGCCAGCTCAGGCAGGGATATGAACACTGAAGCTTTCTTT. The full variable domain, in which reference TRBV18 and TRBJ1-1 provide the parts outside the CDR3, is NAGVMQNPRHLVRRRGQEARLRCSPMKGHSHVYWYRQLPEEGLKFMVYLQKENIIDESGMPKERFSAEFPKEGPSILRIQQVVRGDSAAYFCASSGRDMNTEAFFGQGTRLTVV.

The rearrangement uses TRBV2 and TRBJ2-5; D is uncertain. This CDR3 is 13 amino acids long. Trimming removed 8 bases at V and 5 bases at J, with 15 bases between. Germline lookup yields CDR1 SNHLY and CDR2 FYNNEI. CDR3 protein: CASLFTGRETQYF. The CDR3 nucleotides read TGTGCCAGCCTGTTTACCGGGCGGGAGACCCAGTACTTC.

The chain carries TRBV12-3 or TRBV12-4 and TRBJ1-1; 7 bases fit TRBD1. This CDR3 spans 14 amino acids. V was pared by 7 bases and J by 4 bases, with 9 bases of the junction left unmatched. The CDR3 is CASTGGQTSTEAFF. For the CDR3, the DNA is TGTGCCAGCACCGGGGGACAGACCTCCACTGAAGCTTTCTTT.

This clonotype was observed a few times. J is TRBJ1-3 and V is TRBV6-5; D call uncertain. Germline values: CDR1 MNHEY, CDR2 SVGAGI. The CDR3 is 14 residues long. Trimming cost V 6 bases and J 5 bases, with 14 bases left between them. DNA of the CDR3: TGTGCCAGCAGCCCGGCCGGGGAGAGAAACACCATATATTTT. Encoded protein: CASSPAGERNTIYF.

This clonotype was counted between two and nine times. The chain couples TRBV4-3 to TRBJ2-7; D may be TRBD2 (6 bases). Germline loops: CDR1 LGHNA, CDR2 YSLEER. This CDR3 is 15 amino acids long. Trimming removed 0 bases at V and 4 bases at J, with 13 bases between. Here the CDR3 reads CASSQDQGAGYEQYF. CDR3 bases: TGCGCCAGCAGCCAAGATCAGGGCGCGGGATACGAGCAGTACTTC.

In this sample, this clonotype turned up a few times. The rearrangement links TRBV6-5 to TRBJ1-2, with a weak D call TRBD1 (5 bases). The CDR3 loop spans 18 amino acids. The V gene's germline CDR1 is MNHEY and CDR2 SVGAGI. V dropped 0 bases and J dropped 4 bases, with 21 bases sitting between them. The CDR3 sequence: CASSYSRTGPGSSYGYTF. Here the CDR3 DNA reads TGTGCCAGCAGTTACTCGAGAACGGGCCCAGGGAGCTCCTATGGCTACACCTTC.

CDR3: CASTPGQFDYEQYF. CDR3 DNA sequence: TGTGCCAGCACTCCGGGACAGTTTGACTACGAGCAGTACTTC. The chain couples TRBV5-5 to TRBJ2-7; 7 nucleotides align to TRBD1. Losses at the gene ends were 6 bases for V and 3 bases for J; bases not matched to a gene: 9. Germline V gives CDR1 SGHKS, CDR2 YYEKEE (reference sequence). This CDR3 comprises 14 residues.

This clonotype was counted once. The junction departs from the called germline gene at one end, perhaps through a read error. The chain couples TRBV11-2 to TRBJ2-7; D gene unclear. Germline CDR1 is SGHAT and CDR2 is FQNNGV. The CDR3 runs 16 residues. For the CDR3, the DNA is TGTGCCAGCAGCTTAGCCGAAGGACCAAACTCATACGAGCAGTGCTTC. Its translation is CASSLAEGPNSYEQCF.